Here is one T cell receptor (beta chain) with its context. Its binding antigen is unknown. The record has no base qualities; no much larger clone is one base away. This sample is part of a study of preoperative IRX-2 immunotherapy in early breast cancer (dated by TCRdb to about 2019). The CDR3, from cysteine to phenylalanine, totals 13 residues. The read is trimmed to its CDR3 DNA, 39 bases read in frame from base 1. The trim is 1 base for V and 0 bases for J, with a gap of 4 bases between the germline ends. The CDR1 and CDR2 encoded by the germline V gene are LGHNA and YSLEER. The library was produced with the immunoSEQ multiplex PCR assay. The table comes from immuneACCESS by way of TCRdb, which keeps in-frame sequences with V and J called. Part of the clones is missing from these tables; in studies checked, under half for an unresolved V gene and the rest for unknown reasons. The sample table lists approximately 30,000 clones, nearly 95% of them with a count of one. 6.4% of the sample comes from the top ten.

This sample's treatment or condition label indicates: preoperative locoregional IRX-2 cytokine immunotherapy. The samples were obtained from a phase Ib study that tested preoperative, locoregional IRX-2 cytokine immunotherapy designed to prime immune responses. Patients with early-stage breast cancer who were given IRX-2 before surgery served as donors. The chain joins TRBV4-3 to TRBJ2-7; the D segment cannot be called with confidence. The receptor comes from a human donor with breast cancer. The specimen was taken from a patient treated with IRX-2 immunotherapy. The CDR3 protein is CASSQGRSYEQYF. The DNA sequence reads TGCGCCAGCAGCCAAGGCCGCTCCTACGAGCAGTACTTC.